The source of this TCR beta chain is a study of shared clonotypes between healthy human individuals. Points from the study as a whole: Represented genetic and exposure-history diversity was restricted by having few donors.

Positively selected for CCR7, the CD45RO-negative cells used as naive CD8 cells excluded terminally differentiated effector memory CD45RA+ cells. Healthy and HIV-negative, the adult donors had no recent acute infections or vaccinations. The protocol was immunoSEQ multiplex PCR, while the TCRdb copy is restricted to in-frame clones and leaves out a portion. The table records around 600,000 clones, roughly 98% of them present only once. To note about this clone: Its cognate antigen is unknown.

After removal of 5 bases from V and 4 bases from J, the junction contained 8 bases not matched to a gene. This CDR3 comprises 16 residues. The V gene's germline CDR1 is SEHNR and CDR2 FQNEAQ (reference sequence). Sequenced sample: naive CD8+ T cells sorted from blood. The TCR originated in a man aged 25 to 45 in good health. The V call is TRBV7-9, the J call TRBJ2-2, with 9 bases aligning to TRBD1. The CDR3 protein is CASSPRDRAGTGELFF. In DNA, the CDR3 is TGTGCCAGCAGCCCAAGGGACAGGGCGGGCACCGGGGAGCTGTTTTTT. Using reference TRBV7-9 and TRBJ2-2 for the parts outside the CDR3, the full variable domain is DTGVSQNPRHKITKRGQNVTFRCDPISEHNRLYWYRQTLGQGPEFLTYFQNEAQLEKSRLLSDRFSAERPKGSFSTLEIQRTEQGDSAMYLCASSPRDRAGTGELFFGEGSRLTVL.